One and the same sample provided the 28 T cell receptor beta chains below, sequenced in a study of blood T cells in healthy people across ages. The authors ran a second PCR of about 6 to 12 cycles using a sample-barcoded 5' primer and a J-beta primer mix. TCRdb fed the 5' RACE reads into MiXCR, producing one record per CDR3 protein. The table records 700,000 to 950,000 distinct CDR3 sequences, 58% of them present only once. The sample was blood. Receptors were obtained from a man between 25 and 39 years old in good health.

This sequence joins TRBV20-1 and TRBJ2-7; the match to TRBD1 covers 9 bases. V was clipped by 6 bases and J by 4 bases; unmatched bases: 10. Looked up from germline, CDR1 is DFQATT and CDR2 is SNEGSKA (reference sequence). CDR3 size: 14 residues. The CDR3 DNA follows: TGCAGTGCCAGCCGATGGGACAGGGCGTACGAGCAGTACTTC. Residues: CSASRWDRAYEQYF.

This chain links TRBV20-1 with TRBJ1-6; 7 nucleotides match TRBD1. Losses at the gene ends were 6 bases for V and 5 bases for J; bases not matched to a gene: 10. The CDR3 is made up of 15 amino acids. The germline gives CDR1 DFQATT, CDR2 SNEGSKA (reference sequence). In DNA form, the CDR3 reads TGCAGTGCCCATTCTTCCGGGACAGATAATTCACCCCTCCACTTT. As protein: CSAHSSGTDNSPLHF.

The chain joins TRBV5-1 to TRBJ1-5; weak D call: TRBD1 (6 bases). Deletions cut 4 bases from V and 4 bases from J, with 21 bases between. The CDR3 runs 17 residues. Looked up from germline, CDR1 is SGHRS and CDR2 is YFSETQ. CDR3 coding DNA: TGCGCCAGCAGCACCCGGGACACCAAGAACGAGAATCAGCCCCAGCATTTT. It is translated as CASSTRDTKNENQPQHF.

The chain carries TRBV7-9 and TRBJ2-7; D is possibly TRBD2 (5 bases). The CDR3 length is 13 residues. V was cut by 5 bases and J by 3 bases, with 11 bases left in between. Germline CDR1 is SEHNR and CDR2 is FQNEAQ (reference sequence). CDR3 in amino acids: CASSDRRDYEQYF. In DNA, the CDR3 is TGTGCCAGCAGCGATCGACGGGACTACGAGCAGTACTTC.

This sequence joins TRBV20-1 and TRBJ2-3; D gene ambiguous. Germline lookup yields CDR1 DFQATT and CDR2 SNEGSKA (reference sequence). The CDR3 runs 12 residues. The ends were cut back, 1 base at V and 6 bases at J, with 8 bases in the middle. In nucleotides, the CDR3 is TGCAGTGCTAGAGCCCCCCCGGATACGCAGTATTTT. It codes for CSARAPPDTQYF.

This clonotype was detected only a few times. This chain connects TRBV27 to TRBJ2-7; D possibly uses TRBD1 or TRBD2 (5 bases each). The better agreement between TRBJ2-5 and the DNA end casts doubt on the J call. From germline, CDR1 is MNHEY and CDR2 SMNVEV (reference sequence). This CDR3 region has 16 residues. The CDR3: CASSFFPGRREETQYF. The CDR3 DNA reads as TGTGCCAGCAGTTTTTTCCCAGGGAGAAGAGAAGAGACCCAGTACTTC.

The rearrangement links TRBV20-1 to TRBJ1-4, with D maybe TRBD1 (6 bases). Trimming left V 7 bases short and J 5 bases short, with 20 bases between. The length of the CDR3 is 15 residues. CDR1 is DFQATT, CDR2 SNEGSKA, per germline (reference sequence). The CDR3 here is CSVPRPGHLNEKLFF. CDR3 coding DNA: TGCAGTGTACCCCGGCCGGGACACCTCAATGAAAAACTGTTTTTT.

This clonotype was detected only once. The chain is built from TRBV2 and TRBJ2-1, with D tentatively TRBD1 (5 bases). V was trimmed by 8 bases and J by 2 bases, leaving 10 bases between them. The CDR3 totals 13 residues. Germline CDR1 and CDR2: SNHLY and FYNNEI. DNA of the CDR3: TGTGCCAGCCGTGCGACAGCCTACAATGAGCAGTTCTTC. Encoded protein: CASRATAYNEQFF.

The chain recombines TRBV2 with TRBJ1-1, with a possible D match to TRBD1 (5 bases). Germline CDR1 and CDR2: SNHLY and FYNNEI. The CDR3 extends over 13 amino acids. V was shortened by 4 bases and J by 4 bases, with 10 bases between the two germline ends. CDR3 sequence (DNA): TGTGCCAGCAGTGTTGGGGGGGTCACTGAAGCTTTCTTT. Translation gives CASSVGGVTEAFF.

About this clonotype itself: The missing conserved phenylalanine or tryptophan at the end of this CDR3 makes a read error likely. The limits of the CDR3 on the DNA are not certain, so only TCRdb's listed CDR3 is given. The V and J genes are TRBV5-1 and TRBJ2-6. Germline V lookup: CDR1 SGHRS, CDR2 YFSETQ. The CDR3 length equals 15 residues, ends included. The CDR3 protein is CASSLAGAGANVLTI.

The rearrangement joins TRBV7-2 to TRBJ2-1; TRBD2 matches at 11 bases. The V and J ends lost 5 bases and 7 bases, in that order; junction bases with no gene match: 13. The CDR3 consists of 17 residues. CDR1 is SGHTA, CDR2 FQGNSA, per germline. The CDR3 loop is CASSPRTSGWAVNEQFF. The CDR3, as DNA: TGTGCCAGCAGCCCTCGGACTAGCGGGTGGGCAGTTAATGAGCAGTTCTTC.

The chain uses TRBV7-9 and TRBJ2-7, with D hard to call. V lost 1 base and J 5 bases, leaving 12 bases between the germline ends. This CDR3 has 14 amino acids. Germline V lookup: CDR1 SEHNR, CDR2 FQNEAQ (reference sequence). The CDR3 region has the DNA TGTGCCAGCAGCTTAGACGGCCCCACGGACGAGCAGTACTTC. Residues: CASSLDGPTDEQYF.

V and J are TRBV27 and TRBJ2-5; unclear D gene. Germline CDR1 and CDR2: MNHEY and SMNVEV (reference sequence). The CDR3 covers 15 residues. V lost 2 bases and J 1 base, leaving 11 bases between the germline ends. The CDR3 nucleotides read TGTGCCAGCAGTTTAAAGCGCCGCCCCCAAGAGACCCAGTACTTC. Translated, it gives CASSLKRRPQETQYF.

This clonotype was counted only a few times. The chain couples TRBV9 to TRBJ2-1; 12 bases align to TRBD2. The DNA end favors TRBJ2-7, so the J call may be wrong. This CDR3 spans 13 amino acids. Germline loops: CDR1 SGDLS, CDR2 YYNGEE. In DNA, the CDR3 is TGTGCCAGCGGGACTAGCGGGCCCAATGAGCAGTACTTC. Translation gives CASGTSGPNEQYF.

This chain uses TRBV7-2 with TRBJ2-3, with TRBD2 matching 9 bases. This CDR3 has 17 amino acids. CDR1 and CDR2 (germline): SGHTA, FQGNSA. Trimming at V came to 2 bases and at J to 3 bases, leaving 9 bases not matched to a gene. The CDR3 is CASSLRPSGRTTDTQYF. In DNA form, the CDR3 reads TGTGCCAGCAGCTTAAGACCGAGCGGGAGGACAACAGATACGCAGTATTTT.

The gene calls are TRBV20-1 and TRBJ1-2, with 9 bases lining up with TRBD1. V gave up 6 bases and J gave up 5 bases; unmatched junction bases: 10. The germline V gene has CDR1 DFQATT and CDR2 SNEGSKA (reference sequence). The CDR3 length is 14 residues. CDR3 nucleotide sequence: TGCAGTGCAAGACATCCCGGGACAGGGTATGGCTACACCTTC. This sequence encodes CSARHPGTGYGYTF.

The chain combines TRBV15 with TRBJ2-3; D assignment may be TRBD1 or TRBD2 (6 bases each). The length of the CDR3 is 15 residues. Trimming cost V 4 bases and J 0 bases, with 11 bases left between them. Germline V gene data show CDR1 as LNHNV and CDR2 as YYDKDF (reference sequence). In DNA form, the CDR3 reads TGTGCCACCAGCACACGGGGGCCTAGCACAGATACGCAGTATTTT. Protein: CATSTRGPSTDTQYF.

This clonotype came up a few times. The chain combines TRBV29-1 with TRBJ2-7; D might be TRBD1 (5 bases). The V end lost 3 bases, the J end lost 0 bases, and 12 bases lay between the germline ends. CDR1 and CDR2 (germline): SQVTM, ANQGSEA. CDR3 length: 14 residues. CDR3 coding DNA: TGCAGCGTTGAGGATACAGGAAGCTCCTACGAGCAGTACTTC. Amino acids: CSVEDTGSSYEQYF.

The chain has TRBV21-1 and TRBJ2-5; TRBD2, the table's D call, lacks a check against the DNA. TRBV21-1 is annotated as a pseudogene. This CDR3 contains 21 residues. CDR3 sequence reads: CASSKGGSGRARTRIDEAQYF. The CDR3 DNA reads as TGTGCCAGCAGCAAAGGAGGTAGCGGGAGGGCCAGAACCCGAATTGACGAGGCCCAGTACTTC.

This chain joins TRBV12-3 or TRBV12-4 and TRBJ1-5, with TRBD1 matching 10 bases. CDR3 length equals 13 residues. V was pared by 6 bases and J by 9 bases, with 5 bases of the junction left unmatched. CDR3: CASSATGGGPQHF. Here the CDR3 DNA reads TGTGCCAGCAGCGCGACAGGGGGCGGGCCCCAGCATTTT.

V is TRBV6-2 or TRBV6-3 and J is TRBJ2-3; D may match TRBD1 or TRBD2 (5 bases each). The CDR3 loop spans 16 amino acids. Germline V gene sequence: CDR1 MNHEY, CDR2 SVGEGT. V was cut by 6 bases and J by 2 bases, with 18 bases left in between. The CDR3 spells CASRRGRLSSTDTQYF. CDR3 nucleotide sequence: TGTGCCAGCAGGAGGGGACGGCTCTCCTCCACAGATACGCAGTATTTT.

The chain links TRBV29-1 to TRBJ1-2; D perhaps matches TRBD1 (5 bases). The CDR3 is made up of 13 amino acids. Deletions cut 7 bases from V and 7 bases from J, with 19 bases between. Per the germline V gene, CDR1 is SQVTM and CDR2 is ANQGSEA. The CDR3 coding sequence is TGCAGCGCCGAACGAGTTGCGGGGGGTGGCTACACCTTC. Protein product: CSAERVAGGGYTF.

This clonotype was counted between two and nine times. The gene calls are TRBV29-1 and TRBJ2-3; D is perhaps TRBD1 or TRBD2 (6 bases each). The germline V and J ends were trimmed by 1 base and 5 bases, with 10 bases remaining between them. The germline gives CDR1 SQVTM, CDR2 ANQGSEA. There are 13 residues in the CDR3. The CDR3 here is CSVEGGAGDTQYF. CDR3 in DNA: TGCAGCGTTGAAGGGGGGGCCGGAGATACGCAGTATTTT.

CDR3 coding DNA: TGTGCCAGCAGCCCCCAAACAGGGTGGGGGAATAACATTCAGTACTTC. Protein: CASSPQTGWGNNIQYF. The chain recombines TRBV7-2 with TRBJ2-7; D may be TRBD1 (6 bases). The J call may be mistaken, given a closer DNA end match to TRBJ2-4. Germline V gene data show CDR1 as SGHTA and CDR2 as FQGNSA. The CDR3 is made up of 16 amino acids.

At least ten counts were recorded for this clonotype. The chain joins TRBV20-1 to TRBJ1-5, with D uncertain. The V gene lost 2 bases and the J gene lost 7 bases, with 12 bases spanning the gap. The CDR3 length is 13 residues. The germline gives CDR1 DFQATT, CDR2 SNEGSKA (reference sequence). The CDR3 nucleotides read TGCAGTGCTAGACAGACACCTAGGCAGCCCCAGCATTTT. Its translation is CSARQTPRQPQHF.

Here the CDR3 reads CASVRGYRETQYF. Here the CDR3 DNA reads TGTGCCAGCGTCCGAGGATACAGGGAGACCCAGTACTTC. The chain uses TRBV6-2 or TRBV6-3 and TRBJ2-5, with D possibly being TRBD1 (5 bases). Per the germline V gene, CDR1 is MNHEY and CDR2 is SVGEGT. V gave up 8 bases and J gave up 5 bases, with 15 bases separating them. CDR3 length: 13 amino acids.

There are a few counts of this clonotype. The V call is TRBV12-3 or TRBV12-4, the J call TRBJ2-7; TRBD2 matches 9 bases. The CDR3 is made up of 15 amino acids. Unmatched junction bases numbered 5, after V lost 5 bases and J lost 0 bases. CDR3 sequence: CASSATSGPSYEQYF. In DNA, the CDR3 is TGTGCCAGCAGTGCTACTAGCGGGCCCTCCTACGAGCAGTACTTC.

This clonotype was detected once. The chain has TRBV20-1 and TRBJ1-5; 12 nucleotides align to TRBD1. This CDR3 region has 15 residues. V lost 1 base to trimming and J lost 6 bases; unmatched junction nucleotides: 4. Germline V lookup: CDR1 DFQATT, CDR2 SNEGSKA (reference sequence). The CDR3 protein is CSARGGDRGLQPQHF. The CDR3 region has the DNA TGCAGTGCTAGAGGTGGGGACAGGGGGCTTCAGCCCCAGCATTTT.